The sequence of this T cell receptor beta chain was determined in a study of blood T cell repertoires in COVID-19. The CDR3 runs 17 residues. CDR1 is KGHSH, CDR2 LQKENI, per germline. Trimming took 5 bases from V and 2 from J; bases not matched to a gene: 10. Some clones are missing from TCRdb's copy, which holds only in-frame ones; the method was immunoSEQ multiplex PCR. The sample holds more than 120,000 clones; over 80% are singletons and the top ten take about 37%. This sequence was found in a man aged 45 to 65 who had recovered from COVID-19. The sample comprised peripheral blood. This sequence joins TRBV18 and TRBJ1-3, with TRBD1 matching over 9 bases. The DNA of the CDR3 is TGTGCCAGCTCATACTTACAGGGGGCATCGACTGGAAACACCATATATTTT. It encodes CASSYLQGASTGNTIYF.